This record concerns one T cell receptor beta chain sequence. Its target antigen remains unknown. No base quality information exists; no much larger clone differs at one position. The germline V gene (reference sequence) gives CDR1 as DFQATT and CDR2 as SNEGSKA. Reading from cysteine to phenylalanine, the CDR3 counts 16 amino acids. Left in the record is the CDR3 DNA by itself, 48 bases read in frame from the first base. The V end loses 4 bases and the J end loses 4 bases, and a stretch of 22 bases separates them. Ophthalmopathy patients had moderately to severely active disease, Clinical Activity Score of at least 3, NOSPECS grade of at least 4, and disease duration under 3 months. Patients with other autoimmune diseases, uncontrolled infections, pregnancy or lactation were excluded from the study. Clinical symptoms, serum thyroxine, TRAb, thyroid ultrasound and orbital computed tomography were used for diagnosis. PBMCs were isolated from about 10 ml of fresh peripheral blood by Ficoll-Paque density gradient centrifugation. Trizol reagent was used to extract the total RNA, and its quality was then checked on an Agilent 2100 Bioanalyzer.

For repertoire sequencing, TCR beta CDR3 regions were amplified from RNA transcripts. The first round of RT-PCR was done with HTBI primers and the Qiagen OneStep RT-PCR kit, and was followed by a second round of multiplex PCR, then size selection and purification. Libraries were sequenced paired-end with 100 bp reads on an Illumina HiSeq2000. The original methods were these. Reads were processed with SOAPnuke, discarding reads with adapters, uncalled bases, mean Phred below 15, or no exact constant-primer or identifier match. COPE v1.2.5 was used to merge the high-quality paired reads. Each unique nucleotide sequence was defined as a clonotype, and clonotypes were aligned to IMGT TRB V, D and J references with MiTCR v1.1. Only V-J combinations with frequency above 0.0001 were analysed, covering approximately 99% of repertoires. For each V-J combination, a TCR clonal expansion and chaos score was defined as F50 clonal expansion divided by the chaos observed in the TCRdist matrix. Welch's t-statistics and random forest were used to reduce the features to 10 to 15 V-J combinations, which were then used as input to a naive Bayes classifier. Thyroid-blood repertoire similarity was quantified with the Morisita-Horn index. TCRdb trimmed public reads at Q25 via fastp, called clones via MiXCR and kept in-frame beta chains. All rows with the same CDR3 protein become a single entry with the most common DNA and genes. V and J calls and clone size were set by TCRdb, not the authors. This sample lists some 250,000 distinct CDR3 sequences; 45% were detected once. The ten largest clonotypes hold around half of the sample.

The sample belongs to a study of Graves' ophthalmopathy and Graves' hyperthyroidism (dated by TCRdb to between 2018 and 2020). For context, the study as a whole: Peripheral blood was collected at initial diagnosis, prior to any treatment. An independent validation cohort comprised 18 hyperthyroidism patients and some 16 patients who later progressed from hyperthyroidism to ophthalmopathy. To explore V-J signatures that distinguish ophthalmopathy from hyperthyroidism, a discovery set of more than 90 patients was enrolled, made up of about 40 with ophthalmopathy and 57 with stable hyperthyroidism. In total, 135 blood samples were TCR-sequenced: roughly 45 ophthalmopathy, under 85 hyperthyroidism and about 17 hyperthyroidism-to-ophthalmopathy patients. TCR beta repertoire signatures were used to distinguish Graves' ophthalmopathy from Graves' hyperthyroidism and to predict progression to ophthalmopathy. Once sampling was done, hyperthyroidism patients were given methimazole at a starting dose of 30 mg daily, while ophthalmopathy patients were given high-dose intravenous methylprednisolone. T-cell repertoires of thyroid tissue and blood were compared in over 5 hyperthyroidism patients.

Overall results and qualifications from the work: In validation, the model predicted ophthalmopathy progression with about 71% sensitivity and roughly 72% specificity; roughly eleven predicted patients were CT-confirmed with GO in a median of approximately 6.2 months. Most expanded thyroid clonotypes with a frequency above 0.001 also appeared in blood, which suggests that blood repertoires may reflect the immune response in the thyroid. No statistical method was used to set the sample size in advance, and the investigators knew which group each participant was assigned to. The 13-signature model separated ophthalmopathy from stable hyperthyroidism with around 90% sensitivity and approximately 83% specificity in cross-validation, and 80%/75% in the test set.

The rearranged chain carries TRBV20-1 and TRBJ1-2; a confident D gene designation cannot be given. The source of this sequence is an adult man with Graves' ophthalmopathy. The specimen sequenced was peripheral blood. The DNA sequence follows: TGCAGTGCTACGTCGGGGTCCGCCTCCCTATTCTATGGCTACACCTTC. It is translated as CSATSGSASLFYGYTF.